This passage covers 21 T cell receptor beta chains from one sample sequenced in a study of T cell repertoires in cytomegalovirus infection. TCRdb fed the reads into MiXCR, producing one record per CDR3 protein. The data hold roughly 600,000 distinct CDR3 sequences, with 20% to 25% observed a single time. Sequenced input: CD8+ T cells from PBMCs. The source is a human donor in good health (CMV status not recorded). Some clones in this sample may be carry-over from other donors' samples.

The J gene is TRBJ2-1, the V gene TRBV4-3; TRBD2 matches at 7 bases. Trimming cost V 0 bases and J 1 base; bases outside gene matches: 12. The length of the CDR3 is 19 residues. Germline assignment: CDR1 LGHNA and CDR2 YSLEER. The CDR3 nucleotides are TGCGCCAGCAGCCAAGATCTTAGCGGGCCTTCCCCATCCTACAATGAGCAGTTCTTC. Protein sequence: CASSQDLSGPSPSYNEQFF.

The V gene is TRBV5-1, the J gene TRBJ2-1, with 10 bases lining up with TRBD2. The CDR3 is made up of 17 amino acids. V trimming: 5 bases; J trimming: 2 bases; junction bases outside the gene matches: 10. Looked up from germline, CDR1 is SGHRS and CDR2 is YFSETQ. CDR3 in amino acids: CASRGASGGLPYNEQFF. The CDR3 DNA reads TGCGCCAGCAGGGGGGCTAGCGGGGGTTTACCCTACAATGAGCAGTTCTTC.

This clonotype was found a few times. This chain uses TRBV4-1 with TRBJ2-2, with D uncertain. CDR1 and CDR2 (germline): MGHRA, YSYEKL. The CDR3 loop spans 15 amino acids. Trimming pared 0 bases from V and 6 bases from J, leaving 11 bases between. CDR3 region: CASSQDFLFPGELFF. The CDR3 coding sequence is TGCGCCAGCAGCCAAGATTTCCTTTTCCCCGGGGAGCTGTTTTTT.

The J gene is TRBJ2-1, the V gene TRBV12-3 or TRBV12-4; tentatively, D is TRBD1 or TRBD2 (5 bases each). V lost 0 bases, J lost 8 bases, and 11 bases lay in between. This CDR3 comprises 14 residues. CDR3 region: CASSLAKGRDEQFF. Here the CDR3 DNA reads TGTGCCAGCAGTTTAGCGAAGGGACGGGATGAGCAGTTCTTC.

This chain links TRBV5-1 with TRBJ2-3, with TRBD1 matching over 7 bases. Germline assignment: CDR1 SGHRS and CDR2 YFSETQ. This CDR3 contains 14 residues. Trimming cost V 4 bases and J 2 bases; bases outside gene matches: 4. This chain's CDR3 is CASSPTGNTDTQYF. The CDR3 coding sequence is TGCGCCAGCAGCCCGACAGGGAACACAGATACGCAGTATTTT.

The sample holds many counts of this clonotype. The chain recombines TRBV7-9 with TRBJ2-3; D ambiguous. Germline loops: CDR1 SEHNR, CDR2 FQNEAQ (reference sequence). The CDR3 has 16 residues. Trimming left V 5 bases short and J 3 bases short, with 18 bases between. CDR3 protein: CASSHPPGSGTDTQYF. CDR3 in DNA: TGTGCCAGCAGCCACCCTCCGGGCTCCGGAACAGATACGCAGTATTTT.

This clonotype was seen only a few times. J is TRBJ2-5 and V is TRBV20-1; D might be TRBD2 (8 bases). With 3 bases removed from V and 7 bases from J, the gap between germline ends came to 30 bases. This CDR3 is 18 amino acids long. CDR1 is DFQATT and CDR2 is SNEGSKA in the germline V gene (reference sequence). CDR3 coding DNA: TGCAGTGCTAGCCCCCCGGGACTAGGGCGCCAAAACAGGGGGACCCAGTACTTC. It specifies CSASPPGLGRQNRGTQYF.

Concerning this clonotype itself: This sequence may be a read error, since a much larger clone differs from it by one base. The chain combines TRBV19 with TRBJ2-1; 7 nucleotides match TRBD2. From germline, CDR1 is LNHDA and CDR2 SQIVND (reference sequence). This CDR3 has 15 amino acids. DNA for the CDR3: TGTACCAGTAGTACCCGGGACTACGTCTACAATGAGCAGTTCTTC. It codes for CTSSTRDYVYNEQFF.

In this sample, this clonotype turned up many times. The chain carries TRBV7-2 and TRBJ1-1; D is undetermined. The CDR3 spans 12 residues. Germline V lookup: CDR1 SGHTA, CDR2 FQGNSA. V dropped 7 bases and J dropped 5 bases, with 11 bases sitting between them. The CDR3, as DNA: TGTGCCAGCACCCTCGGCTGGACTGAAGCTTTCTTT. Encoded protein: CASTLGWTEAFF.

This clonotype was counted only a few times. The rearrangement links TRBV29-1 to TRBJ2-1; either TRBD1 or TRBD2 may fit D (5 bases each). Trimming cost V 1 base and J 5 bases, with 18 bases left between them. CDR1 and CDR2 from the germline V gene are SQVTM and ANQGSEA. This CDR3 spans 16 amino acids. Here the CDR3 DNA reads TGCAGCGTTGAAGGTGGGGGAAGCCTAATGGACAATGAGCAGTTCTTC. Protein product: CSVEGGGSLMDNEQFF.

About this clonotype itself: This may come from a read error, since a much larger clone is one base off. V usage is TRBV19 and J usage is TRBJ2-2; D is unclear. The CDR3 runs 12 residues. CDR1 LNHDA and CDR2 SQIVND come from the germline V gene (reference sequence). The CDR3 sequence is CVSSIGSGELFF. CDR3 nucleotide sequence: TGTGTCAGTAGTATCGGTTCCGGGGAGCTGTTTTTT.

This clonotype was recorded many times. The CDR3 protein is CASSRGTSGISYNEQFF. The DNA of the CDR3 is TGTGCCAGCAGCCGAGGGACTAGCGGGATTTCCTACAATGAGCAGTTCTTC. V usage is TRBV7-8 and J usage is TRBJ2-1; TRBD2 agrees at 13 bases. CDR1 and CDR2 (germline): SGHVS, FQNEAQ. CDR3 length equals 17 residues. Trimming removed 5 bases from V and 1 base from J; junction bases left unmatched: 5.

There are many counts of this clonotype. In DNA, the CDR3 is TGTGCCAGCAGTTTAAGGGACGGCCTCTACGAGCAGTACGTC. Translated, it gives CASSLRDGLYEQYV. The chain recombines TRBV28 with TRBJ2-7, with D perhaps matching TRBD1 or TRBD2 (5 bases each). This CDR3 is built from 14 residues. From germline, CDR1 is MDHEN and CDR2 SYDVKM. The ends were cut back, 2 bases at V and 3 bases at J, with 11 bases in the middle.

This chain links TRBV9 with TRBJ2-5, with a tentative D call TRBD1 (6 bases). V lost 0 bases and J lost 4, with 13 bases in between. Looked up from germline, CDR1 is SGDLS and CDR2 is YYNGEE. The CDR3 length is 15 residues. This CDR3 is CASSVGLGALETQYF. CDR3 in DNA: TGTGCCAGCAGCGTAGGGCTGGGGGCTTTAGAGACCCAGTACTTC.

This clonotype was detected a few times. The CDR3 is CASGRPGAGELFF. Written as DNA, the CDR3 is TGTGCCAGCGGCCGTCCGGGGGCCGGGGAGCTGTTTTTT. The chain employs TRBV11-3 and TRBJ2-2, with TRBD2 as a possible D gene (6 bases). The CDR3 length is 13 residues. Germline V gene data show CDR1 as SGHNT and CDR2 as YENEEA. V was pared by 8 bases and J by 6 bases, with 13 bases between.

J is TRBJ2-1 and V is TRBV2, with 8 bases lining up with TRBD2. The CDR3 extends over 14 amino acids. Per germline, CDR1 SNHLY and CDR2 FYNNEI. Losses at the gene ends were 7 bases for V and 4 bases for J; bases not matched to a gene: 6. The CDR3 coding sequence is TGTGCCAGCAAGCCACAGCGGGGGTACAATGAGCAGTTCTTC. Its translation: CASKPQRGYNEQFF.

This chain uses TRBV20-1 with TRBJ2-7; D possibly uses TRBD1 or TRBD2 (5 bases each). The CDR3 is made up of 13 amino acids. Germline CDR1 and CDR2: DFQATT and SNEGSKA (reference sequence). V was pared by 0 bases and J by 6 bases, with 12 bases between. The CDR3 DNA reads TGCAGTGCTAGAGATCGCGAGGGGTTCGAGCAGTACTTC. Protein: CSARDREGFEQYF.

In regard to this clonotype: One junction end does not reproduce the germline sequence, and a read error may be involved. The rearrangement joins TRBV7-6 to TRBJ2-1; 7 bases are a match to TRBD1. The germline gives CDR1 SGHVS, CDR2 FNYEAQ. The CDR3 sequence is 14 residues long. The CDR3 is CANSLTGPYNEQFF. CDR3 nucleotide sequence: TGTGCCAACAGCTTGACAGGGCCATACAATGAGCAGTTCTTC.

Worth noting for this clonotype: This may arise from a read error, as a much more abundant clone is one base away. The chain recombines TRBV7-2 with TRBJ2-5; D unresolved. Germline loops: CDR1 SGHTA, CDR2 FQGNSA. Trimming stripped 1 base from V and 2 bases from J, with 8 bases between. This CDR3 spans 14 amino acids. Here the CDR3 DNA reads TGTACCAGCAGCTTAGATCGTCGTCAAGAGACCCAGTACTTC. Translated, it gives CTSSLDRRQETQYF.

Points on this clonotype: Being one base from a much bigger clone, this may be a read error. The chain employs TRBV25-1 and TRBJ1-1; perhaps TRBD1 as D (5 bases). Germline CDR1 and CDR2: MGHDK and SYGVNS. The CDR3 has 14 amino acids. CDR3 amino acids: CASSEWNMDTKAFF. The CDR3 bases are TGTGCCAGCAGTGAATGGAACATGGACACTAAAGCTTTCTTT.

The chain has TRBV6-1 and TRBJ2-3; D is perhaps TRBD1 (5 bases). This CDR3 contains 14 residues. CDR1 MNHNS and CDR2 SASEGT come from the germline V gene. With 1 base removed from V and 8 bases from J, the gap between germline ends came to 13 bases. CDR3 DNA: TGTGCCAGCAGTGAAGGCAGGGCCTCGGGTACGCAGTATTTT. It is translated as CASSEGRASGTQYF.